This T cell receptor (beta chain) was identified during a study of T cell clonotyping in hematopoietic cell transplantation. This table comes from immunoSEQ multiplex PCR, and its TCRdb copy is limited to in-frame clones, with some not included. This table holds around 27,000 clones, about 70% found once. Germline-derived CDR1 and CDR2 are SGHRS and YFSETQ. Trimming left V 0 bases short and J 0 bases short, with 8 bases between. The CDR3 loop spans 15 amino acids. Documented time point: recipient sample about 28 days before transplant, after cytoreduction. Sequencing was performed on peripheral blood mononuclear cells, taken before stem cell transplant. The V call is TRBV5-1, the J call TRBJ2-3; D uncertain. This TCR was sampled from a man aged 45-65 years with myelodysplastic syndrome. Some clones in this sample may be carry-over from other donors' samples. The CDR3 DNA is TGCGCCAGCAGCTTGGAAGGTGGGAGCACAGATACGCAGTATTTT. This encodes CASSLEGGSTDTQYF. Filled out from reference TRBV5-1 and TRBJ2-3, the complete variable domain reads KAGVTQTPRYLIKTRGQQVTLSCSPISGHRSVSWYQQTPGQGLQFLFEYFSETQRNKGNFPGRFSGRQFSNSRSEMNVSTLELGDSALYLCASSLEGGSTDTQYFGPGTRLTVL.